These T cell receptor beta chains were read from a single sample in a study of control samples from healthy donors and cancer patients. The method was immunoSEQ multiplex PCR; TCRdb's version includes in-frame clones alone and lacks a portion of them. The table shows under 95,000 clones, with over 65% occurring only once. The specimen was blood. These receptors all stem from a man aged 50 to 60 in good health. Each CDR3 is given with its conserved first and last residue.

CDR3aa,v_gene,j_gene
CASSFGRGYGYTF,TRBV12-3/TRBV12-4,TRBJ1-2
CASSSYSVDNEQFF,TRBV6-2/TRBV6-3,TRBJ2-1
CASQGSGRSNQPQHF,TRBV2,TRBJ1-5
CASSPEMGQSYEQYF,TRBV6-4,TRBJ2-7
CASSPLADTQYF,TRBV12-3/TRBV12-4,TRBJ2-3
CAWSPLRGTGELFF,TRBV30,TRBJ2-2
CATLGQGARSQPQHF,TRBV6-5,TRBJ1-5
CASSIRRQGQETQYF,TRBV19,TRBJ2-5
CASRLETGSGYTF,TRBV6-5,TRBJ1-2
CAWSSLRAASYEQYF,TRBV30,TRBJ2-7
CASSAAGLPIPDTQYF,TRBV5-1,TRBJ2-3
CASRLRSGTQETQYF,TRBV2,TRBJ2-5
CASSGTSPDTQYF,TRBV5-6,TRBJ2-3
CASFPWGGSQPQHF,TRBV28,TRBJ1-5
CASQGNLAGTGELFF,TRBV27,TRBJ2-2
CASSAQSNEKLFF,TRBV11-3,TRBJ1-4
CASRSGLSTDTQYF,TRBV14,TRBJ2-3
CASSQVWGGNIQYF,TRBV3-1/TRBV3-2,TRBJ2-4
CASNPRGYQETQYF,TRBV6-5,TRBJ2-5
CASRGQGPNTGELFF,TRBV19,TRBJ2-2
CASSGLAIRGDNEQFF,TRBV6-6,TRBJ2-1
CASSLEFPTGETQYF,TRBV5-1,TRBJ2-5
CSASIVGSSGRVVHEQFF,TRBV20-1,TRBJ2-1
CATSRGGDGGNTEAFF,TRBV15,TRBJ1-1
CASSPPAGNTGELFF,TRBV5-4,TRBJ2-2
CASSLSRESYNEQFF,TRBV7-2,TRBJ2-1
CASRSQGASPLHF,TRBV6-5,TRBJ1-6
CAWIGGGANEQFF,TRBV30,TRBJ2-1
CASSLKGPVYEQYF,TRBV28,TRBJ2-7
CASSSPGQGQNTEAFF,TRBV28,TRBJ1-1
CAISERGADEQFF,TRBV10-3,TRBJ2-1
CASSQHDFIGEQFF,TRBV4-1,TRBJ2-1
CATSDSRGPGETQYF,TRBV24-1,TRBJ2-5
CASSQDLSISYNEQFF,TRBV4-1,TRBJ2-1
CATSGSQGASETQYF,TRBV24-1,TRBJ2-5
CASSQDRNGNTEAFF,TRBV4-2,TRBJ1-1
CASSSGVKTGELFF,TRBV25-1,TRBJ2-2
CASSPRDTDYEQYF,TRBV7-8,TRBJ2-7
CASNPRGLNTEAFF,TRBV6-5,TRBJ1-1
CASGVDNEKLFF,TRBV9,TRBJ1-4
CASSSNRANNSPLHF,TRBV5-4,TRBJ1-6
CASSMGHRGNGYTF,TRBV19,TRBJ1-2
CASRYLGQRNYGYTF,TRBV6-5,TRBJ1-2
CASSLGPGETEAFF,TRBV7-3,TRBJ1-1
CASSPGLAWSQGEQFF,TRBV4-3,TRBJ2-1
CASKIDRAGNTIYF,TRBV30,TRBJ1-3
CASVRAGGQETQYF,TRBV28,TRBJ2-5
CASTSRPGDSGANVLTF,TRBV19,TRBJ2-6
CSASPANEQFF,TRBV20-1,TRBJ2-1
CASRGTFYYEQYF,TRBV2,TRBJ2-7
CAWNQRTRGPEKLFF,TRBV30,TRBJ1-4
CASSETGGYSNQPQHF,TRBV7-2,TRBJ1-5
CAWSVASGGANVLTF,TRBV30,TRBJ2-6
CASSGGTPPTDTQYF,TRBV19,TRBJ2-3
CASSRGHHSNQPQHF,TRBV3-1/TRBV3-2,TRBJ1-5
CSVEAGAGTDTQYF,TRBV29-1,TRBJ2-3
CASSLEGLSYNEQFF,TRBV5-1,TRBJ2-1
CSVDTSLNTEAFF,TRBV29-1,TRBJ1-1
CASSQGGQGSNEQFF,TRBV7-2,TRBJ2-1